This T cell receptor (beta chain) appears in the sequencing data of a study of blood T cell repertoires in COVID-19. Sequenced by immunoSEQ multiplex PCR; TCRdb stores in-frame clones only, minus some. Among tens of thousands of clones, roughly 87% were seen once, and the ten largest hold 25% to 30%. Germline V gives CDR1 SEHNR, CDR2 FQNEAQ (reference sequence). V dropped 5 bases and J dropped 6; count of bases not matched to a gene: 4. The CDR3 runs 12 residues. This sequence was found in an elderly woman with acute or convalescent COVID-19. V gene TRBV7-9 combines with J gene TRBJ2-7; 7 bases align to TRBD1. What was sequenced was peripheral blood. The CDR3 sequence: CASSRTGLEQYV. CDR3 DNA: TGTGCCAGCAGCCGGACAGGTCTCGAGCAGTACGTC.